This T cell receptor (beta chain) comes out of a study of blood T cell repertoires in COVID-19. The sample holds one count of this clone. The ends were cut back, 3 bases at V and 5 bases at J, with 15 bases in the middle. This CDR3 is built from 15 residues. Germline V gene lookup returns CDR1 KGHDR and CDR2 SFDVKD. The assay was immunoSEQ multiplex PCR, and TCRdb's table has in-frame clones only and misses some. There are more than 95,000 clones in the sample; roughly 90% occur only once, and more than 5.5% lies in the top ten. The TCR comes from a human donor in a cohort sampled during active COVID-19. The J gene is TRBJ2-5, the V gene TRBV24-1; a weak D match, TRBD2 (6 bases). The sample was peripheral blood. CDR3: CATSDATRAGETQYF. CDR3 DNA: TGTGCCACCAGTGATGCGACAAGGGCGGGGGAGACCCAGTACTTC.